A single sample is the source of the 6 T cell receptor beta chains below, sequenced in a study of shared clonotypes between healthy human individuals. The method was immunoSEQ multiplex PCR; TCRdb's version includes in-frame clones alone and lacks a portion of them. The table includes about 96,000 clones, around half detected once. Sequencing was done on a sample of PBMCs. The receptors shown here come from a woman aged 40 to 50 in good health. Some clones in this sample may be carry-over from other donors' samples.

This clone appeared a single time. The chain uses TRBV18 and TRBJ1-1; 10 bases align to TRBD1. Germline-derived CDR1 and CDR2 are KGHSH and LQKENI. This CDR3 comprises 15 residues. The V gene end was trimmed by 2 bases and the J gene end by 4 bases; junction bases not matched to a gene: 4. The CDR3 region is CASSPTGQGSTEAFF. The CDR3 coding sequence is TGTGCCAGCTCACCAACGGGACAGGGGAGCACTGAAGCTTTCTTT.

This sequence joins TRBV5-1 and TRBJ2-5, with D perhaps TRBD1 (6 bases). The ends were cut back, 5 bases at V and 11 bases at J, with 16 bases in the middle. The CDR3 has 12 amino acids. Germline lookup yields CDR1 SGHRS and CDR2 YFSETQ. CDR3 DNA: TGCGCCAGCAGTCCCCAGGGGAATGTGCAGTACTTC. Amino acids: CASSPQGNVQYF. Full variable domain (missing parts from reference TRBV5-1 and TRBJ2-5): KAGVTQTPRYLIKTRGQQVTLSCSPISGHRSVSWYQQTPGQGLQFLFEYFSETQRNKGNFPGRFSGRQFSNSRSEMNVSTLELGDSALYLCASSPQGNVQYFGPGTRLLVL.

The chain links TRBV27 to TRBJ2-7, with D possibly matching TRBD2 (5 bases). V lost 6 bases to trimming and J lost 1 base, with 16 bases between them. CDR3 size: 15 residues. Germline V lookup: CDR1 MNHEY, CDR2 SMNVEV (reference sequence). CDR3 amino acids: CASSRRGQLSYEQYF. The DNA for the CDR3 is TGTGCCAGCAGCCGCCGGGGTCAGCTGTCCTACGAGCAGTACTTC.

Regarding this clone: Germline and junction disagree at one end, which may indicate a read error. V and J are TRBV7-7 and TRBJ2-5; 7 bases agree with TRBD2. This CDR3 has 17 residues. The germline V gene has CDR1 SSHAT and CDR2 FNYEAQ (reference sequence). The CDR3 nucleotides are TGTGCTAGCAGCTTACTTAGGAGCGGGGCGTACCAAGAGACCCAGTACTTC. This gives the protein CASSLLRSGAYQETQYF.

This clone occurred many times. Other nucleotide sequences from this sample produce the same CDR3. The chain combines TRBV30 with TRBJ2-5; D ambiguous. The V end lost 2 bases, the J end lost 2 bases, and 15 bases lay between the germline ends. The CDR3 runs to 15 residues. Germline V gene data show CDR1 as GTSNPN and CDR2 as SVGIG (reference sequence). The CDR3 spells CAWSQLVGYQETQYF. The CDR3 bases are TGTGCCTGGAGTCAATTAGTGGGGTATCAAGAGACCCAGTACTTC.

This clone was seen a handful of times. This chain joins TRBV6-1 and TRBJ2-7; TRBD1 agrees at 9 bases. CDR3 size: 15 residues. With V trimmed by 7 bases and J by 5 bases, 12 bases remained unmatched. Germline-derived CDR1 and CDR2 are MNHNS and SASEGT. CDR3 sequence reads: CASIQIQGAGNEQYF. CDR3 bases: TGTGCCAGCATTCAAATACAGGGGGCGGGCAACGAGCAGTACTTC.